This TCR beta chain was recovered during a study of blood T cell repertoires in COVID-19. This clone was seen just once. The same CDR3 also results from other DNA sequences found in this sample. This CDR3 is built from 14 residues. The V end lost 5 bases, the J end lost 5 bases, and 13 bases lay between the germline ends. CDR1 and CDR2 (germline): SGHRS, YFSETQ. Patients from Seattle were sampled longitudinally, starting during active infection. The assay was immunoSEQ multiplex PCR, and TCRdb's table has in-frame clones only and misses some. The table includes around 210,000 clones, approximately 85% detected once.

The TCR comes from a man between 45 and 60 years old with COVID-19, enrolled during active disease. The sample consisted of peripheral blood. This chain uses TRBV5-1 with TRBJ1-4; possibly TRBD1 for D (6 bases). The CDR3 sequence: CASSPDRTNEKLFF. The CDR3 nucleotides are TGCGCCAGCAGTCCCGACAGGACCAATGAAAAACTGTTTTTT.